Below, 18 T cell receptor beta chains from the same sample are listed, as sequenced in a study of CD8+CD57+ T cells in acquired aplastic anemia. Genomic DNA was employed as the template in profiling TCR beta VDJ and CDR3. TCRdb re-derived calls from the reads in MiXCR, one entry per CDR3 protein. The sample yields approximately 130,000 distinct CDR3 sequences, more than 35% seen once. The material sequenced was sorted CD4+, CD8+, or CD8+CD57+ T cells (not recorded which) from PBMCs. These receptors were taken from a human donor in good health, serving as a control.

The chain uses TRBV10-2 and TRBJ1-2; TRBD1 agrees at 8 bases. This CDR3 comprises 13 residues. V trimming: 4 bases; J trimming: 8 bases; junction bases outside the gene matches: 6. Germline lookup yields CDR1 WSHSY and CDR2 SAAADI. The CDR3 sequence: CASSADRVGGYTF. CDR3 DNA: TGCGCCAGCAGTGCGGACAGGGTAGGGGGCTACACCTTC.

The table lists this clonotype with a few counts. The V call is TRBV19, the J call TRBJ1-2, with D possibly being TRBD1 (5 bases). V was shortened by 8 bases and J by 8 bases, with 12 bases between the two germline ends. The germline gives CDR1 LNHDA, CDR2 SQIVND (reference sequence). This CDR3 is built from 11 residues. The CDR3 nucleotides read TGTGCCAGTTCGGAGGGGATCGGCTACACCTTC. It codes for CASSEGIGYTF.

V is TRBV25-1 and J is TRBJ2-1; TRBD1 might be the D (6 bases). V lost 6 bases to trimming and J lost 0 bases, with 15 bases between them. The germline gives CDR1 MGHDK, CDR2 SYGVNS. The CDR3 is 16 amino acids. In nucleotides, the CDR3 is TGTGCCAGCAGCTACGGACAGAGTAGCTCCTACAATGAGCAGTTCTTC. It encodes CASSYGQSSSYNEQFF.

The chain is built from TRBV19 and TRBJ2-7; D might be TRBD1 (6 bases). V was clipped by 11 bases and J by 2 bases, with 19 bases between them. The CDR3 runs to 14 residues. The germline V gene encodes CDR1 LNHDA and CDR2 SQIVND (reference sequence). DNA for the CDR3: TGTGCCCCCCGAGGGGGATCAGGACCCTACGAGCAGTACTTC. Its protein is CAPRGGSGPYEQYF. The full variable domain, rest sourced from reference TRBV19 and TRBJ2-7, is DGGITQSPKYLFRKEGQNVTLSCEQNLNHDAMYWYRQDPGQGLRLIYYSQIVNDFQKGDIAEGYSVSREKKESFPLTVTSAQKNPTAFYLCAPRGGSGPYEQYFGPGTRLTVT.

This clonotype was counted many times. One end of the junction varies from germline; a read error may be responsible. The chain links TRBV10-3 to TRBJ1-1; no definite D call. The CDR3 consists of 12 residues. Germline V CDR1 and CDR2: ENHRY, SYGVKD. The CDR3 is CATSTRNTEAFF. DNA of the CDR3: TGTGCCACCAGTACGAGGAACACTGAAGCTTTCTTT.

The chain joins TRBV6-1 to TRBJ1-2; a possible D gene is TRBD1 (5 bases). Germline V CDR1 and CDR2: MNHNS, SASEGT. Trimming pared 0 bases from V and 7 bases from J, leaving 18 bases between. This CDR3 contains 16 residues. For the CDR3, the DNA is TGTGCCAGCAGTGAAGCCGGGACCGGGGTCGGGGGTGGCTACACCTTC. Translation gives CASSEAGTGVGGGYTF.

This clonotype showed up many times. V usage is TRBV28 and J usage is TRBJ1-2; D not resolved. The germline gives CDR1 MDHEN, CDR2 SYDVKM. The V gene lost 5 bases and the J gene lost 8 bases, with 12 bases spanning the gap. This CDR3 has 12 amino acids. The CDR3 nucleotides are TGTGCCAGCAGTACACTAATCTGGGGCTACACCTTC. Encoded protein: CASSTLIWGYTF.

This clonotype was found a few times. The rearrangement uses TRBV30 and TRBJ1-5; tentative D call: TRBD1 (6 bases). CDR3 length: 14 residues. V was clipped by 3 bases and J by 5 bases, with 14 bases between them. Germline assignment: CDR1 GTSNPN and CDR2 SVGIG (reference sequence). The CDR3 here is CAWSRGQLYQPQHF. DNA for the CDR3: TGTGCCTGGAGCCGCGGACAGCTCTATCAGCCCCAGCATTTT. Supplemented by reference TRBV30 and TRBJ1-5, the full variable domain reads SQTIHQWPATLVQPVGSPLSLECTVEGTSNPNLYWYRQAAGRGLQLLFYSVGIGQISSEVPQNLSASRPQDRQFILSSKKLLLSDSGFYLCAWSRGQLYQPQHFGDGTRLSIL.

This chain uses TRBV10-3 with TRBJ2-3; D is perhaps TRBD1 (6 bases). Germline values: CDR1 ENHRY, CDR2 SYGVKD. CDR3 length equals 14 residues. Trimming removed 10 bases at V and 0 bases at J, with 14 bases between. CDR3 DNA sequence: TGTGCCAGCAAGGCGAGGGGGAGCACAGATACGCAGTATTTT. Its protein is CASKARGSTDTQYF.

This clonotype has only a few counts. Being one base from a much bigger clone, this may be a read error. The chain recombines TRBV12-3 or TRBV12-4 with TRBJ2-7; unclear D gene. The CDR3 has 11 amino acids. Trimming stripped 1 base from V and 9 bases from J, with 7 bases between. For the CDR3, the DNA is TGTGCCAGCAGTTTAGGTCCCGGGCAGTACTTC. Amino acid sequence: CASSLGPGQYF.

This clonotype was counted many times. V usage is TRBV5-1 and J usage is TRBJ2-7; 9 bases match TRBD1. The germline V gene encodes CDR1 SGHRS and CDR2 YFSETQ. J gave up 0 bases and V 0 bases, and 10 bases lay outside the gene matches. The CDR3 extends over 18 amino acids. Here the CDR3 DNA reads TGCGCCAGCAGCTTGGCCTTATCCGGGACAGGGTTCTCCTACGAGCAGTACTTC. Its protein is CASSLALSGTGFSYEQYF.

This clonotype was observed once. The genes are TRBV2 and TRBJ2-1; possible D gene TRBD2, 6 bases. From germline, CDR1 is SNHLY and CDR2 FYNNEI. CDR3 length equals 18 residues. Here the CDR3 reads CVCSASPVGLSSYNEQFF. Written as DNA, the CDR3 is TGTGTCTGCAGTGCTTCTCCGGTAGGACTATCATCCTACAATGAGCAGTTCTTC.

CDR3 DNA: TGTGCCAGCATGAGACTAAGCCGTCAAGAGACCCAGTACTTC. This sequence encodes CASMRLSRQETQYF. The chain joins TRBV2 to TRBJ2-5, with D possibly matching TRBD2 (5 bases). Trimming pared 7 bases from V and 2 bases from J, leaving 14 bases between. CDR3 length equals 14 residues. Germline assignment: CDR1 SNHLY and CDR2 FYNNEI.

The V and J genes are TRBV6-1 and TRBJ1-2; D is uncertain. The V end was cut by 6 bases, the J end by 2 bases, with 4 bases between. The CDR3 totals 11 residues. The germline gives CDR1 MNHNS, CDR2 SASEGT. This CDR3 is CASSQNYGYTF. In DNA, the CDR3 is TGTGCCAGCAGCCAGAACTATGGCTACACCTTC.

This clonotype appeared many times. The chain is built from TRBV2 and TRBJ1-1, with 7 bases matching TRBD1. CDR1 is SNHLY and CDR2 is FYNNEI in the germline V gene. The trim removed 3 bases at V and 0 bases at J, leaving 10 bases unmatched. This CDR3 contains 17 residues. The CDR3 sequence: CASSDNSWGQLNTEAFF. DNA of the CDR3: TGTGCCAGCAGTGACAACTCTTGGGGACAGCTGAACACTGAAGCTTTCTTT.

This chain uses TRBV5-1 with TRBJ2-7; D is possibly TRBD2 (7 bases). Between the trimmed V and J ends, which lost 2 bases and 3 bases, there was a span of 18 bases. CDR1 and CDR2 (germline): SGHRS, YFSETQ. The CDR3 totals 16 residues. DNA for the CDR3: TGCGCCAGCAGCTTTGCTCAGGGCGGGGGCTACTACGAGCAGTACTTC. Translating gives CASSFAQGGGYYEQYF.

At least ten counts were recorded for this clonotype. The rearrangement uses TRBV20-1 and TRBJ1-5; TRBD1 might be the D (6 bases). The CDR3 extends over 15 amino acids. CDR1 and CDR2 from the germline V gene are DFQATT and SNEGSKA (reference sequence). V shed 6 bases and J shed 1 base, with 16 bases lying between them. The CDR3 region has the DNA TGCAGTGCGTCCGCGGGGGCGTGGAGCAATCAGCCCCAGCATTTT. Translating gives CSASAGAWSNQPQHF.

This clonotype was counted once. The chain couples TRBV20-1 to TRBJ1-1; possibly TRBD1 for D (6 bases). This CDR3 region has 14 residues. V was pared by 5 bases and J by 4 bases, with 17 bases between. The germline V gene has CDR1 DFQATT and CDR2 SNEGSKA (reference sequence). CDR3 loop: CSALQGPRPTEAFF. CDR3 coding DNA: TGCAGTGCTTTACAGGGCCCACGACCCACTGAAGCTTTCTTT.